This TCR beta chain derives from a study of blood T cell repertoires in COVID-19 (dated by TCRdb to 2018 to 2020). For context, the study as a whole: Samples covering the acute and convalescent phases of COVID-19 were provided by collaborators in the United States, Italy and Spain. The material from the prospective study consisted of cDNA or gDNA derived from T cells, B-cell-depleted T cells, or PBMCs. The dataset comprised deeply sampled blood TCRbeta repertoires from subjects exposed to, actively infected with, or recovered from COVID-19. A freely available public database, intended as a resource for researchers studying the immune response to SARS-CoV-2, is where the repertoires were released. Samples were obtained from the ongoing ImmuneRACE study (first 160 participants) and from some 1,300 subjects provided by 6 global collaborators. Sample metadata almost always included a de-identified subject ID, COVID-19 status, age in years and sex. Where available, HLA class I and class II types were taken from metadata supplied by the sample provider and were not determined by assay-based typing.

Relative to germline, V is missing 4 bases and J is missing 7 bases, with 6 bases of the junction outside any gene match. Measured from the cysteine to the phenylalanine, the CDR3 is 15 residues long. Of the read, only the CDR3 DNA is kept; its 45 bases are in frame from base 1. CDR1 and CDR2 were assigned from the germline V gene (reference sequence) as SGHNT and YYREEE. The immunoSEQ Assay, a bias-controlled multiplex PCR, was used to amplify TCRbeta CDR3 regions from genomic DNA. As for how the authors treated the data: The number of nucleated cells in each sample was estimated from the amplification of reference gene primers within the assay. To quantify the absolute abundance of each unique TCRbeta CDR3 rearrangement, sequence reads were collapsed and filtered. For each sample, productive Simpson clonality was calculated as the square root of Simpson's diversity index over productive rearrangements. Not all clones reach the TCRdb copy of this immuneACCESS table, which keeps in-frame sequences only. Checked studies attribute under half of the gap to unresolved V genes and leave the rest unexplained. From that table come the V and J calls and clone size; the DNA was used to work out D and trimming. This sample is represented by some 380,000 clones; roughly 80% of them were singletons. The ten largest make up over 0.95% of the sample.

On the study overall, not on this receptor specifically: The amount of clinical and demographic metadata varied by source and participant and was provided uncurated.

In its sample, this clone was seen once. Its antigen target is currently unknown. The record has no base qualities; no much larger clone is one base away. The collaborating institutions used their own protocols to collect whole blood in K2EDTA tubes. For TCRbeta analysis, collaborator samples were shipped as frozen whole blood, as isolated PBMCs, or as DNA extracted from either sample type. The sample comprised peripheral blood. Recombination connected TRBV5-4 to TRBJ2-1, and 12 junctional nucleotides match TRBD1. This TCR came from a human donor with acute or convalescent COVID-19. The donor label of this sample is uncertain. CDR3 region: CASSPGTGGWNEQFF. The DNA sequence reads TGTGCCAGCAGCCCGGGGACAGGGGGCTGGAATGAGCAGTTCTTC. The reference TRBV5-4 and TRBJ2-1 proteins fill in what lies around the CDR3, so the full variable domain reads ETGVTQSPTHLIKTRGQQVTLRCSSQSGHNTVSWYQQALGQGPQFIFQYYREEENGRGNFPPRFSGLQFPNYSSELNVNALELDDSALYLCASSPGTGGWNEQFFGPGTRLTVL.